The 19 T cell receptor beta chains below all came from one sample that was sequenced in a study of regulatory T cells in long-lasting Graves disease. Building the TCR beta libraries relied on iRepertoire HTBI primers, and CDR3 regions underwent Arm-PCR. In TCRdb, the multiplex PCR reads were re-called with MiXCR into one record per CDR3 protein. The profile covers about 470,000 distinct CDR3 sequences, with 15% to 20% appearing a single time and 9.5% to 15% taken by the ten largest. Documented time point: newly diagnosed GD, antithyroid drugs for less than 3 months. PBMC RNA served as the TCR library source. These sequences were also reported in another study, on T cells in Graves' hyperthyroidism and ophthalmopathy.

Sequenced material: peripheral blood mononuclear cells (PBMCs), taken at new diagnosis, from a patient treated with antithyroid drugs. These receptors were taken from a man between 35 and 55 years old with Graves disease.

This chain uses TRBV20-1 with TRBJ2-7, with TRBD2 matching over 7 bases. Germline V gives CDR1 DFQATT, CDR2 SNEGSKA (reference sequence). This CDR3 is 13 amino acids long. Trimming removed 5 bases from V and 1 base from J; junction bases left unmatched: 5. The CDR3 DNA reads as TGCAGTGCTTGTAGCGGGCCGTCCTACGAGCAGTACTTC. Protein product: CSACSGPSYEQYF.

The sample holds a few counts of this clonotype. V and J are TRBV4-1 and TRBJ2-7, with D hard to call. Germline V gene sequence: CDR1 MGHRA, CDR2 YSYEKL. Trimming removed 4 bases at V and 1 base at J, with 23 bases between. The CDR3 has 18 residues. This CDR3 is CASSPAFGQRSRSYEQYF. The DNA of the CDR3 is TGCGCCAGCAGCCCAGCATTCGGGCAAAGATCTAGGTCCTACGAGCAGTACTTC.

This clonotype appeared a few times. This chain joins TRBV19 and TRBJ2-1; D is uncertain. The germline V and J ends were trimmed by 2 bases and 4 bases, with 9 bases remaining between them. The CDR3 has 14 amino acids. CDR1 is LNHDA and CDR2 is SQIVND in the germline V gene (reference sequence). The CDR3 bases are TGTGCCAGTAGTATAACACTAACTTACAATGAGCAGTTCTTC. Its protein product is CASSITLTYNEQFF.

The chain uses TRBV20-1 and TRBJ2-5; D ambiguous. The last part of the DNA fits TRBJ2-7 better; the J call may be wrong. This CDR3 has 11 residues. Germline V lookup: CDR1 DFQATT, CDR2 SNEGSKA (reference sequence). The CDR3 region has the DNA TGCAGTGCTAGAGATGAGCCCGAGCAGTACTTC. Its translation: CSARDEPEQYF.

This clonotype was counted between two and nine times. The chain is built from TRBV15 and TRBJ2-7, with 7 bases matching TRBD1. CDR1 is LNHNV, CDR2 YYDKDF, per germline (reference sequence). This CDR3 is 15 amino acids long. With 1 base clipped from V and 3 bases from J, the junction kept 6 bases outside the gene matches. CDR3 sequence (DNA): TGTGCCACCAGCAGAGGCTTGGGACAGCTCTACGAGCAGTACTTC. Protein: CATSRGLGQLYEQYF.

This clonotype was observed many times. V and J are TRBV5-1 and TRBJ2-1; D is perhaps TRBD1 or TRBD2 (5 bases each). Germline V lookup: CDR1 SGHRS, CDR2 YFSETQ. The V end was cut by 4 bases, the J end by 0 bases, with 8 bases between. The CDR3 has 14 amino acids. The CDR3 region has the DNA TGCGCCAGCAGCCGGGACCTCTCCTACAATGAGCAGTTCTTC. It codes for CASSRDLSYNEQFF.

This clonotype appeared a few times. This chain's CDR3 is CATRSSGRGNTGELFF. The CDR3 nucleotides read TGTGCCACCAGATCGAGCGGGAGGGGGAACACCGGGGAGCTGTTTTTT. The V call is TRBV24-1, the J call TRBJ2-2; 10 bases line up with TRBD2. The J segment lost 1 base and the V segment lost 7 bases, leaving 5 bases of the junction unmatched. The CDR3 spans 16 residues. The germline CDR1 and CDR2 sequences are KGHDR and SFDVKD.

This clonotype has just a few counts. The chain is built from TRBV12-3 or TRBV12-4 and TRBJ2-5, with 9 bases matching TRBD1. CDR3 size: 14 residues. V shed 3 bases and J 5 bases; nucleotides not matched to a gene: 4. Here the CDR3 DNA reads TGTGCCAGCAGTTTGGGGGACAGGGAGGAGACCCAGTACTTC. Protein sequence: CASSLGDREETQYF.

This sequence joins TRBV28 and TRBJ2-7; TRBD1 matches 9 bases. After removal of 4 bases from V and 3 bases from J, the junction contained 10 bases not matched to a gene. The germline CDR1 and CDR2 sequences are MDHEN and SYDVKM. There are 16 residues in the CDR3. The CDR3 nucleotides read TGTGCCAGCAGTTCTACCTTGGGGACAGGGCACTACGAGCAGTACTTC. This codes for CASSSTLGTGHYEQYF. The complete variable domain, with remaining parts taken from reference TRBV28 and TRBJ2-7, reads DVKVTQSSRYLVKRTGEKVFLECVQDMDHENMFWYRQDPGLGLRLIYFSYDVKMKEKGDIPEGYSVSREKKERFSLILESASTNQTSMYLCASSSTLGTGHYEQYFGPGTRLTVT.

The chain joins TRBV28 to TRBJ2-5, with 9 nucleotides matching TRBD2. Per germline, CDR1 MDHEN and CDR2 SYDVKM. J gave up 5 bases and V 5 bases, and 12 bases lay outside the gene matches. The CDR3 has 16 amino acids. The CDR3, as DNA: TGTGCCAGCAGTGGACCTCGTAGCGGGAGTTGGGAGACCCAGTACTTC. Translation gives CASSGPRSGSWETQYF.

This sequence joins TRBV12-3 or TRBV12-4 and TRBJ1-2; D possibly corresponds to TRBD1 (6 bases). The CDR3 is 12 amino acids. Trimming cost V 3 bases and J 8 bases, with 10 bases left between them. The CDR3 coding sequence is TGTGCCAGCAGTTTTACAGGGACCGGCTACACCTTC. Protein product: CASSFTGTGYTF.

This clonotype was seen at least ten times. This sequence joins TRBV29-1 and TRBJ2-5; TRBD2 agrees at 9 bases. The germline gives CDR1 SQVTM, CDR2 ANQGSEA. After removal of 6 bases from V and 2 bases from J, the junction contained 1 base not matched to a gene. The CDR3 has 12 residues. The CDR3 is CSVLAGQETQYF. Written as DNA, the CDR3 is TGCAGCGTCCTAGCGGGGCAAGAGACCCAGTACTTC.

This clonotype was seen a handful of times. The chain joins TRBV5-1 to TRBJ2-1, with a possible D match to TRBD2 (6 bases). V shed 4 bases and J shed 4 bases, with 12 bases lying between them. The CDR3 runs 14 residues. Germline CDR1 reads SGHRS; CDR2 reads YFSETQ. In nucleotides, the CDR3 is TGCGCCAGCAGCCTCCAGACTAGATACAATGAGCAGTTCTTC. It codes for CASSLQTRYNEQFF.

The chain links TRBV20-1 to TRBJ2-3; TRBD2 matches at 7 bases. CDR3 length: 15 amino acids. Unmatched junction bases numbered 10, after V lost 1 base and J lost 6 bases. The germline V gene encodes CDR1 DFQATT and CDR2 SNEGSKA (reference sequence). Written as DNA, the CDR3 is TGCAGTGCTAGAGCCCCCGACAGCGGGATCGATACGCAGTATTTT. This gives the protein CSARAPDSGIDTQYF.

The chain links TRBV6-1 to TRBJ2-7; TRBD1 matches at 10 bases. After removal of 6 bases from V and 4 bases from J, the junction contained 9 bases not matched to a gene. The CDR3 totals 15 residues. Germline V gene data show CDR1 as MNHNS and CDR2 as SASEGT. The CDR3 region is CASSGLDRGLYEQYF. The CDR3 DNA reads TGTGCCAGCAGCGGGTTAGACAGGGGGCTGTACGAGCAGTACTTC.

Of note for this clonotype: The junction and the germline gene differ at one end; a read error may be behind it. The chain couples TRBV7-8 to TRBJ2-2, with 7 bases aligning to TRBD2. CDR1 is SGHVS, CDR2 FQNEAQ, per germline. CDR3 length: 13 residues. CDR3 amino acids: CASSLGLAGELFF. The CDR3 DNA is TGTGCCAGCAGTTTAGGACTAGCCGGGGAGCTGTTTTTT.

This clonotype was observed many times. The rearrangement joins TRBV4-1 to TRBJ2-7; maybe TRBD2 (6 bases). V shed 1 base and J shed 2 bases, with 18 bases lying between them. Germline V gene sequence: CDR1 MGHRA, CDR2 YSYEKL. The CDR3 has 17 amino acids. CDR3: CASSQVGVTRTTYEQYF. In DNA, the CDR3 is TGCGCCAGCAGCCAAGTTGGGGTGACAAGGACTACCTACGAGCAGTACTTC.

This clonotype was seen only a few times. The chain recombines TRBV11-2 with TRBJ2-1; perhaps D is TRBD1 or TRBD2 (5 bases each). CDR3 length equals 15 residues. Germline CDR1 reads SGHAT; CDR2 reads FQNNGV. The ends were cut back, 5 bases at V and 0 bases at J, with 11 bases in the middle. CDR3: CASSGTLSSYNEQFF. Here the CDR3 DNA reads TGTGCCAGCAGCGGGACCCTGAGCTCCTACAATGAGCAGTTCTTC.

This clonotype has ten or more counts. CDR3 coding DNA: TGTGCCAGCAATCCAAGCGGGAGTTGGACCGGGGAGCTGTTTTTT. It yields the protein CASNPSGSWTGELFF. The chain employs TRBV28 and TRBJ2-2, with 8 bases matching TRBD2. Germline V gene sequence: CDR1 MDHEN, CDR2 SYDVKM. There are 15 residues in the CDR3. Unmatched junction bases numbered 9, after V lost 7 bases and J lost 5 bases.